The text below deals with one TCR beta chain. Its target is not known. Germline CDR1 reads MNHEY; CDR2 reads SVGAGI. Trimming took 9 bases from V and 6 from J; bases not matched to a gene: 8. The CDR3 length is 14 residues. The data were taken from a study of cytomegalovirus exposure and HLA in healthy donors. Broader study findings: In a later analysis, the majority of CMV-associated beta chains seemingly showed HLA restriction. Presence/absence comparisons presumed near-even sequencing depth among donors.

Primers: 60 Vbeta forward and 13 Jbeta reverse. TCRdb's table, derived via immunoSEQ multiplex PCR, lists solely in-frame clones and lacks some. The data hold 150,000 to 200,000 clones, with approximately 79% observed a single time. Input material: PBMCs. The rearrangement links TRBV6-5 to TRBJ2-1, with 10 nucleotides matching TRBD2. The receptor was derived from a man aged 35-49 years in good health and CMV-seropositive. CDR3 protein: CASQLAGAGNEQFF. The CDR3 DNA reads TGTGCCAGTCAGCTAGCGGGAGCAGGCAATGAGCAGTTCTTC.